This T cell receptor (beta chain) was identified during a study of cytomegalovirus exposure and HLA in healthy donors. Study in general: The roughly 670 first-cohort repertoires shared a platform with the approximately 120 validation repertoires, as reported in a later analysis. Findings and limits, study-wide: The dataset shows that most TCR sequences were rare, while some public TCRs occurred in many donors. Cytomegalovirus-associated TCR beta chains were listed, numbering 150 to 200. Later, an analysis found that TCR clusters from the first cohort tended to co-occur in the roughly 120 validation repertoires.

Sequencing used immunoSEQ multiplex PCR; TCRdb keeps in-frame clones, though not all of them. The sample holds 130,000 to 150,000 clones, 85% to 90% seen once. Notes on this clone: Its specificity is not known.

This TCR was recovered from a woman in her thirties in good health and CMV-seropositive. Specimen: PBMCs.

The CDR3 protein is CASSQDPAWTGENTEAFF. The CDR3 nucleotides are TGTGCCAGCAGCCAAGATCCGGCCTGGACAGGGGAGAACACTGAAGCTTTCTTT. The chain recombines TRBV4-2 with TRBJ1-1; 9 nucleotides align to TRBD1. The CDR3 covers 18 residues. Germline V gene sequence: CDR1 LGHNA, CDR2 YNFKEQ. J was trimmed by 1 base and V by 0 bases; bases with no gene match: 9.